This paragraph reports one T cell receptor beta chain. This sample is drawn from a study of shared clonotypes between healthy human individuals. Across the study: The cohort comprised a couple of women and a few men. Their ages spanned 18 to 49 years.

Original analysis: There were no quality scores in the junction-only immunoSEQ sequences, so filtering differed. The table came from immunoSEQ multiplex PCR; TCRdb's copy has only in-frame clones and leaves some out. V, J and clone size derive from that table, while D and trimming were established from the DNA sequence. The table lists approximately 500,000 clones, almost 80% of them singletons. Donors were Caucasian adults residing in Nashville, Tennessee, USA. Trimming took 7 bases from V and 5 from J, leaving 13 bases between them. Germline assignment: CDR1 SEHNR and CDR2 FQNEAQ (reference sequence). The CDR3 has 13 residues.

The sequenced sample consisted of PBMCs. This receptor was identified in a woman between 40 and 55 years old in good health. Some clones in this sample may be carry-over from other donors' samples. J is TRBJ2-3 and V is TRBV7-9; D is possibly TRBD2 (6 bases). For the CDR3, the DNA is TGTGCCAGCATTGAGGAGGGGATAGATACGCAGTATTTT. Protein sequence: CASIEEGIDTQYF. Filled out from reference TRBV7-9 and TRBJ2-3, the complete variable domain reads DTGVSQNPRHKITKRGQNVTFRCDPISEHNRLYWYRQTLGQGPEFLTYFQNEAQLEKSRLLSDRFSAERPKGSFSTLEIQRTEQGDSAMYLCASIEEGIDTQYFGPGTRLTVL.